The TCR beta chain described here comes from a study of blood T cell repertoires in COVID-19. Overall study context: Sites in the United States, Italy and Spain provided acute and convalescent COVID-19 samples.

Germline values: CDR1 LNHDA, CDR2 SQIVND (reference sequence). The V segment lost 3 bases and the J segment 4 bases; nucleotides outside the gene matches: 8. The CDR3 sequence is 18 residues long. Original methodology: Quantification of nucleated cells was approximated via reference gene primer amplification. The data were produced by immunoSEQ multiplex PCR, yet TCRdb's version contains in-frame clones alone and is incomplete. V and J calls and clone size are those listed in that table; D and trimming were worked out from the DNA. The top ten clones hold more than 3% of a sample with about 150,000 clones, 76% of them seen once.

This chain links TRBV19 with TRBJ2-5, with 16 nucleotides matching TRBD2. Sequencing was carried out using peripheral blood. The receptor was isolated from a woman older than 75 with acute or convalescent COVID-19. Here the CDR3 reads CASSIRPGLAGGPETQYF. CDR3 DNA sequence: TGTGCCAGTAGTATCCGCCCGGGACTAGCGGGAGGGCCAGAGACCCAGTACTTC.